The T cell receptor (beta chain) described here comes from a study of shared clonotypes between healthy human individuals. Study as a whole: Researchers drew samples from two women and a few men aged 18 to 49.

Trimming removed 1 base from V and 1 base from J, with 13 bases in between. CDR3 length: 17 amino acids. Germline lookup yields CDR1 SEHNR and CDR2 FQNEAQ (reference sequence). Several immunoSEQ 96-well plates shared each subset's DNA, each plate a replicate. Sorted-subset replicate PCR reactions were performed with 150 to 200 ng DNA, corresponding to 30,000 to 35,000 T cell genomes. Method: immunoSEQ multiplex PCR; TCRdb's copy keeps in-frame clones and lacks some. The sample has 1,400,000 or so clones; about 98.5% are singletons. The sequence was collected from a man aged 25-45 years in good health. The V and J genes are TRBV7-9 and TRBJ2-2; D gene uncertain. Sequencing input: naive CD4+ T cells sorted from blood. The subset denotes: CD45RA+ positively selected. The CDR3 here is CASSLVPEPGNTGELFF. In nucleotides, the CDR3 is TGTGCCAGCAGCTTAGTTCCGGAACCAGGGAACACCGGGGAGCTGTTTTTT.